The 23 T cell receptor beta chains listed next were all sequenced from one sample in a study of T cells after posttransplantation cyclophosphamide. The assay was immunoSEQ multiplex PCR, and TCRdb's table has in-frame clones only and misses some. The profile covers fewer than 35,000 clones, none occurring a single time. The sequencing input was PBMCs. The receptors derive from a woman aged 30 to 39 in good health and a related stem cell transplant donor.

This clone was seen ten or more times. The rearrangement uses TRBV2 and TRBJ1-4; 7 bases map to TRBD1. This CDR3 contains 15 residues. Germline-derived CDR1 and CDR2 are SNHLY and FYNNEI. V shed 7 bases and J 6 bases; nucleotides not matched to a gene: 11. In nucleotides, the CDR3 is TGTGCCAGCACCATAAAGGGGGCAGAGGATGAAAAACTGTTTTTT. Encoded protein: CASTIKGAEDEKLFF.

This clone was found many times. This sequence joins TRBV19 and TRBJ2-7; TRBD2 aligns across 9 bases. V dropped 4 bases and J dropped 2; count of bases not matched to a gene: 9. This CDR3 is built from 16 residues. Germline V CDR1 and CDR2: LNHDA, SQIVND (reference sequence). The CDR3 loop is CASSSKAGGLPYEQYF. In nucleotides, the CDR3 is TGTGCCAGTAGTAGTAAAGCGGGGGGACTACCCTACGAGCAGTACTTC.

This clone was observed at least ten times. The rearrangement links TRBV7-2 to TRBJ2-5; no clear D gene. From germline, CDR1 is SGHTA and CDR2 FQGNSA. The length of the CDR3 is 13 residues. V dropped 6 bases and J dropped 5 bases, with 13 bases sitting between them. The CDR3 loop is CASSYYLGETQYF. The CDR3 DNA follows: TGTGCCAGCAGTTATTATCTGGGCGAGACCCAGTACTTC.

There are many counts of this clone. The chain links TRBV12-3 or TRBV12-4 to TRBJ1-2; no clear D gene. V dropped 2 bases and J dropped 2 bases, with 6 bases sitting between them. CDR3 length equals 13 residues. The chain's CDR3 is CASSLKLNYGYTF. The CDR3, as DNA: TGTGCCAGCAGTTTAAAGCTCAACTATGGCTACACCTTC.

This clone was seen repeatedly, ten times or more. The rearrangement links TRBV7-2 to TRBJ2-7, with 15 bases aligning to TRBD2. Losses at the gene ends were 5 bases for V and 4 bases for J; bases not matched to a gene: 6. Germline-derived CDR1 and CDR2 are SGHTA and FQGNSA. This CDR3 region has 16 residues. DNA for the CDR3: TGTGCCAGCAGCCCAGGACTAGCGGGGGGGGATTACGAGCAGTACTTC. Translation: CASSPGLAGGDYEQYF.

This clone was observed many times. This chain uses TRBV6-5 with TRBJ2-1, with 8 bases lining up with TRBD2. Looked up from germline, CDR1 is MNHEY and CDR2 is SVGAGI. The length of the CDR3 is 14 residues. The V segment lost 6 bases and the J segment 3 bases; nucleotides outside the gene matches: 4. CDR3 in DNA: TGTGCCAGCAGAAGCGGGGGACTCTACAATGAGCAGTTCTTC. Its translation: CASRSGGLYNEQFF.

This clone was counted between two and nine times. This chain joins TRBV29-1 and TRBJ1-2, with 9 bases lining up with TRBD1. The J segment lost 4 bases and the V segment lost 7 bases, leaving 10 bases of the junction unmatched. The CDR3 runs 14 residues. Germline CDR1 and CDR2: SQVTM and ANQGSEA. CDR3: CSALGDRDGYGYTF. The CDR3 nucleotides read TGCAGCGCCCTAGGGGACAGGGACGGCTATGGCTACACCTTC.

The chain combines TRBV5-6 with TRBJ2-5; 10 nucleotides line up with TRBD2. CDR3 length equals 15 residues. With V trimmed by 5 bases and J by 7 bases, 11 bases remained unmatched. From germline, CDR1 is SGHDT and CDR2 YYEEEE. The CDR3 nucleotides are TGTGCCAGCAGTTGGGGGACTAGCGAGATCGGGACCCAGTACTTC. This sequence encodes CASSWGTSEIGTQYF. Variable domain in full (rest from reference TRBV5-6 and TRBJ2-5): DAGVTQSPTHLIKTRGQQVTLRCSPKSGHDTVSWYQQALGQGPQFIFQYYEEEERQRGNFPDRFSGHQFPNYSSELNVNALLLGDSALYLCASSWGTSEIGTQYFGPGTRLLVL.

This sequence joins TRBV6-1 and TRBJ2-5; TRBD1 might be the D (6 bases). Germline CDR1 MNHNS, CDR2 SASEGT. The CDR3 extends over 13 amino acids. The V end was cut by 5 bases, the J end by 2 bases, with 9 bases between. The CDR3 spells CASSIQGQETQYF. CDR3 bases: TGTGCCAGCAGTATACAGGGACAAGAGACCCAGTACTTC.

This clone appeared many times. The chain combines TRBV19 with TRBJ1-5; D is perhaps TRBD1 (6 bases). The CDR3 is 15 residues long. The germline V and J ends were trimmed by 7 bases and 0 bases, with 13 bases remaining between them. CDR1 is LNHDA, CDR2 SQIVND, per germline (reference sequence). The CDR3 nucleotides are TGTGCCAGTATTCCGGACAGAGATAGCAATCAGCCCCAGCATTTT. This translates into CASIPDRDSNQPQHF.

The chain couples TRBV19 to TRBJ1-2; D is unclear. V shed 3 bases and J shed 1 base, with 6 bases lying between them. The CDR3 runs 13 residues. The V gene's germline CDR1 is LNHDA and CDR2 SQIVND (reference sequence). The CDR3 DNA reads TGTGCCAGTAGTATCCCCGGTAACTATGGCTACACCTTC. Translated: CASSIPGNYGYTF.

There are many counts of this clone. V usage is TRBV12-3 or TRBV12-4 and J usage is TRBJ1-1; TRBD1 is a possible D gene (6 bases). The CDR3 loop spans 14 amino acids. Trimming shortened V by 5 bases and J by 13 bases, and 23 bases separated the two germline ends. CDR3 coding DNA: TGTGCCAGCAGTGCGGGGGTTGAGGGGGAATATAGTTTCTTT. It specifies CASSAGVEGEYSFF.

The table lists this clone with many counts. The V call is TRBV19, the J call TRBJ1-2, with D possibly TRBD1 on 5 matching bases. CDR1 and CDR2 (germline): LNHDA, SQIVND (reference sequence). This CDR3 contains 17 residues. The V end lost 4 bases, the J end lost 6 bases, and 24 bases lay between the germline ends. The CDR3 nucleotides read TGTGCCAGTAGTACCTCGGGACTTGATGTTGGGTCCCATGGCTACACCTTC. Its translation is CASSTSGLDVGSHGYTF.

This clone was recorded many times. V and J are TRBV18 and TRBJ2-3; 10 nucleotides agree with TRBD1. This CDR3 comprises 15 residues. V lost 4 bases to trimming and J lost 4 bases; unmatched junction nucleotides: 5. CDR1 KGHSH and CDR2 LQKENI come from the germline V gene. The chain's CDR3 is CASSLGQGGADTQYF. CDR3 DNA: TGTGCCAGCTCACTAGGACAGGGGGGTGCAGATACGCAGTATTTT.

This clone was counted many times. The gene calls are TRBV6-5 and TRBJ1-2; 7 bases line up with TRBD1. This CDR3 has 15 residues. Germline assignment: CDR1 MNHEY and CDR2 SVGAGI. V was pared by 2 bases and J by 8 bases, with 11 bases of the junction left unmatched. The CDR3 spells CASSYRIRGEGGYTF. The CDR3 coding sequence is TGTGCCAGCAGTTACAGGATCAGGGGGGAGGGCGGCTACACCTTC.

This clone was detected only a few times. The chain is built from TRBV24-1 and TRBJ2-3, with D possibly matching TRBD2 (5 bases). Trimming removed 5 bases from V and 0 bases from J, with 8 bases in between. Germline V gene lookup returns CDR1 KGHDR and CDR2 SFDVKD. The CDR3 spans 14 residues. The CDR3: CATSAWTSTDTQYF. CDR3 coding DNA: TGTGCCACCAGTGCCTGGACTAGCACAGATACGCAGTATTTT.

This clone has at least ten counts. The chain is built from TRBV29-1 and TRBJ1-2, with TRBD1 as a possible D gene (6 bases). CDR3 size: 12 residues. Trimming took 4 bases from V and 4 from J, leaving 10 bases between them. Germline CDR1 SQVTM, CDR2 ANQGSEA. The CDR3 bases are TGCAGCGTTGTGATGACAGGCTATGGCTACACCTTC. Residues: CSVVMTGYGYTF.

This clone appeared many times. This rearrangement joins TRBV19 to TRBJ1-1; D might be TRBD1 (5 bases). The CDR3 spans 13 residues. Germline-derived CDR1 and CDR2 are LNHDA and SQIVND (reference sequence). The V gene lost 4 bases and the J gene lost 7 bases, with 13 bases spanning the gap. The CDR3 coding sequence is TGTGCCAGTAGTAGCAGGGTTGCGGTTGAAGCTTTCTTT. The encoded protein is CASSSRVAVEAFF.

There are many counts of this clone. J is TRBJ1-1 and V is TRBV4-2; TRBD1 might be the D (6 bases). The length of the CDR3 is 13 residues. Germline CDR1 LGHNA, CDR2 YNFKEQ. V lost 1 base to trimming and J lost 11 bases, with 14 bases between them. As DNA, the CDR3 is TGTGCCAGCAGCCAAGGGGGGACACAAGAGGCTTTCTTT. It translates to CASSQGGTQEAFF.

In this sample, this clone turned up many times. The CDR3 sequence is CASSFGHSQLYEQYF. DNA for the CDR3: TGTGCCAGCAGTTTTGGGCATTCACAACTTTACGAGCAGTACTTC. This chain links TRBV12-3 or TRBV12-4 with TRBJ2-7; D is unresolved. Trimming took off 3 bases at V and 4 bases at J, with 16 bases between the two ends. CDR3 length: 15 residues.

This clone was seen more than once but under ten times. The chain combines TRBV7-3 with TRBJ2-7; D possibly corresponds to TRBD1 (5 bases). The V gene's germline CDR1 is SGHTA and CDR2 FQGTGA. The CDR3 consists of 15 residues. Trimming took 2 bases from V and 4 from J, leaving 15 bases between them. The CDR3 DNA reads as TGTGCCAGCAGCTTATCAGGGAACGGGCCTTACGAGCAGTACTTC. As protein: CASSLSGNGPYEQYF.

This clone was picked up many times. The chain joins TRBV6-2 or TRBV6-3 to TRBJ2-5; the D gene is possibly TRBD1 (6 bases). V was cut by 5 bases and J by 0 bases, with 19 bases left in between. The CDR3 sequence is 17 residues long. From germline, CDR1 is MNHEY and CDR2 SVGEGT. The CDR3 sequence: CASSGSRDIMYQETQYF. The CDR3 DNA follows: TGTGCCAGCAGTGGATCCCGGGACATCATGTACCAAGAGACCCAGTACTTC.

This clone has ten or more counts. The chain joins TRBV6-4 to TRBJ2-1, with 7 bases lining up with TRBD2. The germline V gene encodes CDR1 MRHNA and CDR2 SNTAGT. The junction had 3 bases not matched to a gene; V was cut back by 6 bases and J by 4 bases. CDR3 length equals 13 residues. The DNA for the CDR3 is TGTGCCAGCAGCGGGGGGTCTTACAATGAGCAGTTCTTC. Its protein product is CASSGGSYNEQFF.